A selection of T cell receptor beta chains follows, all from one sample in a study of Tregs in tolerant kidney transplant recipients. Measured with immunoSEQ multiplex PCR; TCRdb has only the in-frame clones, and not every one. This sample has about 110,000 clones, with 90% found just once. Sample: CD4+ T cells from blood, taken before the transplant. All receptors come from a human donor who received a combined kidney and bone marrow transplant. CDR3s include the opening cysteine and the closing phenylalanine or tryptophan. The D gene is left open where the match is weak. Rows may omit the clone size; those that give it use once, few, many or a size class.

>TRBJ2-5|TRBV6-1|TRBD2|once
TGTGCCAGCGCCCACCGGGAGGGGCTTGAGACCCAGTACTTC
CASAHREGLETQYF
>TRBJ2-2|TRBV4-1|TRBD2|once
TGCGCCAGCAGCCTTAGCGGGGGAGGCACCGGGGAGCTGTTTTTT
CASSLSGGGTGELFF
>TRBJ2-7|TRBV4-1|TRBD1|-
TGCGCCAGCAGCCTCTTACAGGGGGGCTCCTACGAGCAGTACTTC
CASSLLQGGSYEQYF
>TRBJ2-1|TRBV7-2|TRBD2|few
TGTGCCAGCAGCTCGACTAGCGGGGGTCCTGGTGAGCAGTTCTTC
CASSSTSGGPGEQFF
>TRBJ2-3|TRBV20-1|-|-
TGCAGTGGACGGGAAACAGATACGCAGTATTTT
CSGRETDTQYF
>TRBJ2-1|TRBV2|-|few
TGTGCCAGCAGTGCCGACAGCACACCCTACAATGAGCAGTTCTTC
CASSADSTPYNEQFF
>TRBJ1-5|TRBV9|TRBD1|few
TGTGCCAGCAGTGGGACAGATAGCAATCAGCCCCAGCATTTT
CASSGTDSNQPQHF
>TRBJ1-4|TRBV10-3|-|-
TGTGCCATCAGTGAGTCAGGGGTCTTAACTAATGAAAAACTGTTTTTT
CAISESGVLTNEKLFF
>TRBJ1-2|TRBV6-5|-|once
TGTGCCAGCAAACGGGACACCCTTTTCTATGGCTACACCTTC
CASKRDTLFYGYTF
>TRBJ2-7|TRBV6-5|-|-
TGTGCCAGCAGTTACTCACTCGGTGTCTACGAGCAGTACTTC
CASSYSLGVYEQYF
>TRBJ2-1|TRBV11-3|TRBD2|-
TGTGCCAGCAGCCACGGACTAGCGGGAGGGGCGGACAATGAGCAGTTCTTC
CASSHGLAGGADNEQFF
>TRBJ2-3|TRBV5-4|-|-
TGTGCCAGCAGCTTGCAGGGGGGCCACGATACGCAGTATTTT
CASSLQGGHDTQYF
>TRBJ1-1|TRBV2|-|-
TGTGCCAGCATAAACCCCGGGACTGAAGCTTTCTTT
CASINPGTEAFF
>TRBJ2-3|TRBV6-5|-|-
TGTGCCAGCACCGATCTGGGAGCAGGAGATACGCAGTATTTT
CASTDLGAGDTQYF
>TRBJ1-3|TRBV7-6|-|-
TGTGCCAGCAGCCCATCCTCTGGAAACACCATATATTTT
CASSPSSGNTIYF
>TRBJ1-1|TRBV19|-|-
TGTGCCAGTAGTATGGCCCCCCGGACAGTCATCTTT
CASSMAPRTVIF
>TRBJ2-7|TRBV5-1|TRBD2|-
TGCGCCAGCAGCTATCGGCCTAGCGGGGGGGAGTACGAGCAGTACTTC
CASSYRPSGGEYEQYF
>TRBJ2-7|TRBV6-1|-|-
TGTGCCAGCAGTGAAACAGGGTTCGAGCAGTACTTC
CASSETGFEQYF
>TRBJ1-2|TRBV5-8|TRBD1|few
TGTGCCAGCAGACGTGACAGGGGTTCCGGCTATGGCTACACCTTC
CASRRDRGSGYGYTF
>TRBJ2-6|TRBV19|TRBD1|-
TGTGCCAGCACAAAAATAACAGGGGGCGCGGATGGGGCCAACGTCCTGACTTTC
CASTKITGGADGANVLTF
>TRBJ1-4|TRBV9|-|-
TGTGCCAGCAGCCCGACAACAGGCTCTGAAAAACTGTTTTTT
CASSPTTGSEKLFF
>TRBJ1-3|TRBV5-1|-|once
TGCGCCAGCAGCCCCCAGGGTTTCTCTGGAAACACCATATATTTT
CASSPQGFSGNTIYF
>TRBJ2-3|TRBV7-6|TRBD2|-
TGTGCCAGCAGCTTAGCTCTAGCGGGGGGCCCGCGGGTGCAGTATTTT
CASSLALAGGPRVQYF
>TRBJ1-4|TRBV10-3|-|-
TGTGCCATCAGGGCGGGCAAAGGAGCAACTAATGAAAAACTGTTTTTT
CAIRAGKGATNEKLFF
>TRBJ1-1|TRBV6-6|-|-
TGTGCCAGCAGGCGGGCCAATGAAGCTTTCTTT
CASRRANEAFF
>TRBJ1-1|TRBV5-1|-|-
TGCGCCAGCAGCTCCTTCCAGGGGCCGAACACTGAAGCTTTCTTT
CASSSFQGPNTEAFF
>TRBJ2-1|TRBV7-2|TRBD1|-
TGTGCCAGCAGCTCCTCAACCGGGACAGGGGGGCGCAATGAGCAGTTCTTC
CASSSSTGTGGRNEQFF
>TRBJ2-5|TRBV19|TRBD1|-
TGTGCCAGTACCACAGTAGGGGGCCAGGAGACCCAGTACTTC
CASTTVGGQETQYF
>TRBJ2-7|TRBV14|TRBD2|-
TGTGCCAGCAGCCAAGAAATGAGTAGCGGGCCCTCCTACGAGCAGTACTTC
CASSQEMSSGPSYEQYF
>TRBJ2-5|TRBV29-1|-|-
TGCAGCGTTGACGGAGGGGCCACCCTGGAGACCCAGTACTTC
CSVDGGATLETQYF
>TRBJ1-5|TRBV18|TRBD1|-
TGTGCCAGCTCACCAGACAGGGGTGGCAATCAGCCCCAGCATTTT
CASSPDRGGNQPQHF
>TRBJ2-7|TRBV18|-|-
TGTGCCAGCTCACCCACCCAGGGAGGCTCCTACGAGCAGTACTTC
CASSPTQGGSYEQYF
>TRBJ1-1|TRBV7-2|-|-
TGTGCCAGCAGCTCTAGGCACCCTGCGAACACTGAAGCTTTCTTT
CASSSRHPANTEAFF
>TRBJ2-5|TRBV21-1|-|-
TGTGCCAGCAGCAAAGCTCTACAGGGTAACCAAGAGACCCAGTACTTC
CASSKALQGNQETQYF
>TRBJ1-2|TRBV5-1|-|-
TGCGCCAGCAGCTTGGGAGCAAACTATGGCTACACCTTC
CASSLGANYGYTF
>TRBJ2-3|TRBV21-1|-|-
TGTGCCAGCACTAAAAGGCCCCATGGAGCGAAAGCAGATACGCAGTATTTT
CASTKRPHGAKADTQYF
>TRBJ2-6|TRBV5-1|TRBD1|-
TGCGCCAGCAGCTTTGGGACAGGGGGCGCTGGGGCCAACGTCCTGACTTTC
CASSFGTGGAGANVLTF
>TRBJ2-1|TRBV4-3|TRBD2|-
TGCGCCAGCAGCCCCCGACTAGCGGGAGGAGGAAATGAGCAGTTCTTC
CASSPRLAGGGNEQFF
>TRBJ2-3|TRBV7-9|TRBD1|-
TGTGCCAGCAGCTTACCACAGGGGACGCAGTATTTT
CASSLPQGTQYF
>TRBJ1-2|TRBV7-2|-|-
TGTGCCAGCAGCCTGACTGCTAACTATGGCTACACCTTC
CASSLTANYGYTF
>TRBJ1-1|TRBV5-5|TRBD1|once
TGTGCCAGCAGTAGAAGACAGGGAACGAACACTGAAGCTTTCTTT
CASSRRQGTNTEAFF